This T cell receptor beta chain was identified in a study of human T cells and chemical hapten exposure (dated by TCRdb to the early 2020s). With respect to the entire study: For sensitization, 2% DPC in acetone was applied to a 2 cm by 2 cm area of upper inner arm skin. Patch testing on the upper back used Finn chambers containing 0.01% DPC, with scoring done after 6 days according to International Contact Dermatitis Research Group standards. Blood for TCR sequencing was provided by twenty-nine alopecia patients at one to four time points (pre-sensitization, 2, 6 and 24 weeks). Blood samples were taken from patients before sensitization (week 0) and then at 2, 6 and about 24 weeks after DPC sensitization. This study followed changes in the peripheral blood TCR repertoire in vivo during primary and secondary sensitization of alopecia patients to the hapten diphenylcyclopropenone (DPC). Patients additionally received weekly therapeutic DPC doses to the scalp throughout the roughly 23-week study period. Alopecia areata with under or over 50% scalp involvement, alopecia totalis and alopecia universalis were represented in the patient cohort, which was mostly female. Libraries were combined into a pool for sequencing, and differences in TCR yield between samples came mainly from small differences in library volumes within the pool.

Study-level results and caveats: Patch test score was positively correlated with the number of PT1 expanded TCRs, with significance at thresholds 8, 16 and 32 but not at 4. Significantly more large CDR3 similarity clusters were formed by expanded TCRs than by pre-sensitization or healthy control sets, consistent with antigen-driven responses. Because all patients had alopecia, a presumed autoimmune disease, the immune response of the patients might differ from that of healthy individuals. After repeated subsampling, the strength of the expansion versus patch-test correlation and the threshold at which it became significant changed. No change with DPC sensitization was found in the number of TCRs above 1 in 1000 frequency, and no evidence of global repertoire structure alterations was found.

This clonotype was detected many times. This clone's antigen is unknown. One base away there is no much larger clone; base qualities are not given. The time point tag for this specimen amounts to: pre-sensitization, week 0. Sample treatment or condition, as interpreted from the label and publication: therapeutic diphenylcyclopropenone sensitization with weekly scalp DPC. At every patch-test visit, the blood draw took place before the patch test was put on. Eligible patients were aged 18 to 70, diagnosed with alopecia, deemed suitable for DPC therapy, and excluded if pregnant. Total RNA was extracted from unfractionated whole blood collected in Tempus Blood RNA tubes. Measured from the cysteine to the phenylalanine, the CDR3 is 18 residues long. Only CDR3 DNA is held: 54 bases, read in frame from base 1. V ends up 1 base short and J 2 bases short, with an unmatched junction base count of 13. CDR1 and CDR2 are drawn from the germline V gene (reference sequence): DFQATT, SNEGSKA.

Receptor amplification or capture employed RACE. Sequencing was carried out with a NextSeq 500. During library preparation, unique molecular identifiers were attached to individual cDNA molecules so that TCRs could be counted in a quantitative, reproducible way. Both TCR alpha and TCR beta chains were sequenced from each blood RNA sample. Under the source paper's analysis protocol: A median of around 96,000 TCRs per sample was observed, with a range of about 23,224 to 750,000. The Decombinator software suite was used to annotate V, J and CDR3 in the TCR reads. Every sample was subsampled to the same number of TCRs (28,000) for the PS versus PT1 abundance plots. Expanded TCRs were defined as absent before sensitization and observed at least eight times at the 2-week time point. TCRdb redid the processing of the public reads, applying fastp at Q25 and MiXCR, and retained in-frame beta chains. Rows with one shared CDR3 protein collapse into an entry with the most common genes and DNA. Here the V and J calls rest on TCRdb's processing, not on the authors' analysis. This sample gives 380,000 or so distinct CDR3 sequences in total; around 5.5% of them show up just once. Around 8.8% of the sample is held by the ten biggest clonotypes.

The sequence derives from a woman younger than 30 with alopecia areata. Some clones in this sample may be carry-over from other donors' samples. The sequences come from whole blood, collected in connection with sensitization to the hapten diphenylcyclopropenone (DPC). Rearrangement joined TRBV20-1 to TRBJ1-4; TRBD1 agrees with 7 junctional bases. The CDR3 here reads CSARGLGGSIVTNEKLFF. The DNA reads as follows: TGCAGTGCTAGAGGTTTAGGGGGCTCGATAGTGACTAATGAAAAACTGTTTTTT.